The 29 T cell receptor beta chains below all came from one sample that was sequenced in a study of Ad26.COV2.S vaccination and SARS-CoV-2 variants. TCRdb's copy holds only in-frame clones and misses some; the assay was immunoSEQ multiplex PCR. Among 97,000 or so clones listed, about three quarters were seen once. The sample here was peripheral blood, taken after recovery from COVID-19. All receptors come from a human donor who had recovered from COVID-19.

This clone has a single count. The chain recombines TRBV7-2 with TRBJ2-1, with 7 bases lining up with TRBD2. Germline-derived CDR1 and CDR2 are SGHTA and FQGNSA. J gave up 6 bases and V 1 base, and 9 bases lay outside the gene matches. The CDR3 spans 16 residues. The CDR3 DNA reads TGTGCCAGCAGCTTAGGCTTAGCGTCGGGGGGCAATGAGCAGTTCTTC. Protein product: CASSLGLASGGNEQFF.

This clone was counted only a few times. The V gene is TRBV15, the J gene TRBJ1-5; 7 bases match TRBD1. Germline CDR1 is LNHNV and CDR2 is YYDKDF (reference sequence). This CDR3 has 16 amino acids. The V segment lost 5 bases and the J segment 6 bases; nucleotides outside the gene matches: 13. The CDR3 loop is CATSLLTGLRVQPQHF. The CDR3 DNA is TGTGCCACCAGCCTGCTGACAGGGTTAAGGGTTCAGCCCCAGCATTTT.

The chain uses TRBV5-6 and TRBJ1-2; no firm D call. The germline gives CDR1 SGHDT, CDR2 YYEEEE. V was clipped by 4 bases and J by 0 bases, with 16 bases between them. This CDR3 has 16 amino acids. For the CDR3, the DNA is TGTGCCAGCAGCCTGGGTAAACCCCTACCTAACTATGGCTACACCTTC. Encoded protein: CASSLGKPLPNYGYTF.

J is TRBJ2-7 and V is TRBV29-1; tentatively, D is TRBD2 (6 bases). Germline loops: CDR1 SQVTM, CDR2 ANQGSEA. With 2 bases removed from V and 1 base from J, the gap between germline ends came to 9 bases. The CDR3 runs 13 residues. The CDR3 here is CSVETRGSYEQYF. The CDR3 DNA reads TGCAGCGTTGAAACCCGGGGGTCCTACGAGCAGTACTTC.

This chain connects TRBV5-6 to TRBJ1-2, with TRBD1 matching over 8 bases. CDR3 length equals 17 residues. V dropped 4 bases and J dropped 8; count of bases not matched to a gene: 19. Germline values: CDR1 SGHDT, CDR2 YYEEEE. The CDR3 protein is CASSTAQGAGALFGYTF. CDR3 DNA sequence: TGTGCCAGCAGCACCGCCCAGGGGGCAGGGGCCCTCTTCGGCTACACCTTC.

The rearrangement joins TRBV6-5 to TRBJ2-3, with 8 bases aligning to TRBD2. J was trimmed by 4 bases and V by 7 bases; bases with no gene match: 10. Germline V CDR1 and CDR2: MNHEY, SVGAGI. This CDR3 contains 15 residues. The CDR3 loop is CASIYFGGGADTQYF. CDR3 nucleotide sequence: TGTGCCAGCATTTATTTCGGGGGGGGCGCAGATACGCAGTATTTT.

The CDR3 DNA follows: TGCAGCGTTGAAGTGGAAGGAAGGGGACCTGGAAACACCATATATTTT. Protein sequence: CSVEVEGRGPGNTIYF. V and J are TRBV29-1 and TRBJ1-3; D is possibly TRBD1 (5 bases). Trimming removed 1 base from V and 2 bases from J, with 15 bases in between. CDR3 size: 16 residues. Germline V gene sequence: CDR1 SQVTM, CDR2 ANQGSEA.

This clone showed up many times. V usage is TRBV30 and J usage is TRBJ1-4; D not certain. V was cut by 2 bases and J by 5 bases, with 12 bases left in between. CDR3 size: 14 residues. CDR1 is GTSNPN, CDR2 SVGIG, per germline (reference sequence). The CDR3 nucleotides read TGTGCCTGGAGTACGGGAACCGGGAATGAAAAACTGTTTTTT. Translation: CAWSTGTGNEKLFF. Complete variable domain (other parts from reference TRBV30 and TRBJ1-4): SQTIHQWPATLVQPVGSPLSLECTVEGTSNPNLYWYRQAAGRGLQLLFYSVGIGQISSEVPQNLSASRPQDRQFILSSKKLLLSDSGFYLCAWSTGTGNEKLFFGSGTQLSVL.

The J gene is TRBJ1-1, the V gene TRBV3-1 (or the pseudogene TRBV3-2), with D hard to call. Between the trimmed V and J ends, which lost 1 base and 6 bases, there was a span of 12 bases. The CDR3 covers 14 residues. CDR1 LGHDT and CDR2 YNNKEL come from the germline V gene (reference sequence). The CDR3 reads CASSQAPVIPEAFF. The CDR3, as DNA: TGTGCCAGCAGCCAAGCCCCAGTCATCCCTGAAGCTTTCTTT.

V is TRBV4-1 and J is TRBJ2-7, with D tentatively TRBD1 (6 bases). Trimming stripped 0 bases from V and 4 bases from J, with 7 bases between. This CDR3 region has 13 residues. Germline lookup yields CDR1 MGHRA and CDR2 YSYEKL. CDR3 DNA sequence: TGCGCCAGCAGCCAAGAAGGACAGTACGAGCAGTACTTC. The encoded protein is CASSQEGQYEQYF.

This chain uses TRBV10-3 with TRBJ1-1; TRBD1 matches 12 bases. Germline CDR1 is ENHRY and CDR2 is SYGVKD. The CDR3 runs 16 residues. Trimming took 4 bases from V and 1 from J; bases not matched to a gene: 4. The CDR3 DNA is TGTGCCATCAGTGCTGGGGACAGGGGGCCGAACACTGAAGCTTTCTTT. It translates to CAISAGDRGPNTEAFF.

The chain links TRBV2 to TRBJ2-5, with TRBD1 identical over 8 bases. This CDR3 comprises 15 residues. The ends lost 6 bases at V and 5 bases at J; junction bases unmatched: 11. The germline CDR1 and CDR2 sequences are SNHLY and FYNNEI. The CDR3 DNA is TGTGCCAGCAGGGATACCCAGGGGGCAGGGGAGACCCAGTACTTC. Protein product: CASRDTQGAGETQYF.

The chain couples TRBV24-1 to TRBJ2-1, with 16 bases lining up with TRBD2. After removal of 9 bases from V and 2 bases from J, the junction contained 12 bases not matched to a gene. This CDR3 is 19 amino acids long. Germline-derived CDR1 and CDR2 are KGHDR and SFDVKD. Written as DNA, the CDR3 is TGTGCCACCTACAGGGAGGGACTAGCGGGGGGGGAAACCTACAATGAGCAGTTCTTC. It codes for CATYREGLAGGETYNEQFF.

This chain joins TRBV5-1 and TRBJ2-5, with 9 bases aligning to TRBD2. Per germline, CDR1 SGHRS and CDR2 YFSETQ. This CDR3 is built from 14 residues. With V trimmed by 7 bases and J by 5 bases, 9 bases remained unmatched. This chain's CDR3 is CASRPGLASETQYF. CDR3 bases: TGCGCCAGCCGACCCGGACTAGCGTCGGAGACCCAGTACTTC.

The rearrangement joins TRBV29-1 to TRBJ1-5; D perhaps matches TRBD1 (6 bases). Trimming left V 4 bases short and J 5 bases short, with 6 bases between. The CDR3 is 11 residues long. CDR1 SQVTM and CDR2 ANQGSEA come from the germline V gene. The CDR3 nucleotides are TGCAGCGTTGGACAGGATCAGCCCCAGCATTTT. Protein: CSVGQDQPQHF.

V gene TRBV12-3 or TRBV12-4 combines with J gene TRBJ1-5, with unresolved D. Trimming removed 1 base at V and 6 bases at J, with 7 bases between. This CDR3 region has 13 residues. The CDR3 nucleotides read TGTGCCAGCAGTTTAGGGGCTGTTCAGCCCCAGCATTTT. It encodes CASSLGAVQPQHF.

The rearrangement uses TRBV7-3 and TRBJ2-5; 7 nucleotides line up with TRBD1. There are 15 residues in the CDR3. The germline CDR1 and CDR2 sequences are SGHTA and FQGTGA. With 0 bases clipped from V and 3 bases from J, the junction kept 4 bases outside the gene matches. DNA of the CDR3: TGTGCCAGCAGCTTAACGGACAGGTCAGAAGAGACCCAGTACTTC. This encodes CASSLTDRSEETQYF.

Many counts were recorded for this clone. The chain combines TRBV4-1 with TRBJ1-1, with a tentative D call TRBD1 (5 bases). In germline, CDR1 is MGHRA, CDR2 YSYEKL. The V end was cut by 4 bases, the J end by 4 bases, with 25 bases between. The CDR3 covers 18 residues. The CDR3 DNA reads TGCGCCAGCAGCCCAGGTAGGGGAGAGGTTGTATTTGGCACTGAAGCTTTCTTT. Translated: CASSPGRGEVVFGTEAFF.

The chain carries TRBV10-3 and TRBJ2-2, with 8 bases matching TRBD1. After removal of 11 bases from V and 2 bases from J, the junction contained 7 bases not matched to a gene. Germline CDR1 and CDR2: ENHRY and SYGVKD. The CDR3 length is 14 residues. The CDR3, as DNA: TGTGCCGTCGCCGGGACAGGAAACACCGGGGAGCTGTTTTTT. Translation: CAVAGTGNTGELFF.

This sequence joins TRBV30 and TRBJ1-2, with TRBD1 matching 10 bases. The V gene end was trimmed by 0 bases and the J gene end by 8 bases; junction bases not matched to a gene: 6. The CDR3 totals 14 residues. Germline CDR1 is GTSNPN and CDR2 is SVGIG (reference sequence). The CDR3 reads CAWSVLGTGVGYTF. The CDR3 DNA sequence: TGTGCCTGGAGTGTACTCGGGACAGGGGTGGGCTACACCTTC.

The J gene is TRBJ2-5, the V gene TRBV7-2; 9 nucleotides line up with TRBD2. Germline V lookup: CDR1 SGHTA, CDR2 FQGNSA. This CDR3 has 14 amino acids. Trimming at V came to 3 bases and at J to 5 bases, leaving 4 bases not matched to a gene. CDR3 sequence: CASSFGSGGETQYF. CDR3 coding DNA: TGTGCCAGCAGCTTTGGGAGCGGGGGGGAGACCCAGTACTTC.

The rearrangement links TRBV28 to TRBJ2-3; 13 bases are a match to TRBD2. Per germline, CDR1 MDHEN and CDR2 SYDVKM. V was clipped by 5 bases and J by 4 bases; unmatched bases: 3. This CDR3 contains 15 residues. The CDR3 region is CASSPTSGGADTQYF. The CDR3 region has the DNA TGTGCCAGCAGTCCTACTAGCGGGGGGGCAGATACGCAGTATTTT. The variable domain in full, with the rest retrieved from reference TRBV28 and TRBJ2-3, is DVKVTQSSRYLVKRTGEKVFLECVQDMDHENMFWYRQDPGLGLRLIYFSYDVKMKEKGDIPEGYSVSREKKERFSLILESASTNQTSMYLCASSPTSGGADTQYFGPGTRLTVL.

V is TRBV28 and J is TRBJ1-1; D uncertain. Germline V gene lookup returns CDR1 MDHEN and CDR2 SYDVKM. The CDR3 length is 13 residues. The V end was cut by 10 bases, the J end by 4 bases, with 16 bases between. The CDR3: CATEWRERTEAFF. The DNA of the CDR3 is TGTGCCACCGAGTGGAGAGAGCGCACTGAAGCTTTCTTT.

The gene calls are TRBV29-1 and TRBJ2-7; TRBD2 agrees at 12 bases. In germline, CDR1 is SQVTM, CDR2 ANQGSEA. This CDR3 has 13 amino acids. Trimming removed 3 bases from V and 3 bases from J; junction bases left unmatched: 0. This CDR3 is CSVETSGSYEQYF. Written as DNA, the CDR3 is TGCAGCGTTGAGACTAGCGGGAGCTACGAGCAGTACTTC.

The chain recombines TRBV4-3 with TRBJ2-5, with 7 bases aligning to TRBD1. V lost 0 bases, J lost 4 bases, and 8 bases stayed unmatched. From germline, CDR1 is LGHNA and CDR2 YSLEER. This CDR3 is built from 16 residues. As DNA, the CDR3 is TGCGCCAGCAGCCAAGATCATAGGACAGGACGAGAGACCCAGTACTTC. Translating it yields CASSQDHRTGRETQYF.

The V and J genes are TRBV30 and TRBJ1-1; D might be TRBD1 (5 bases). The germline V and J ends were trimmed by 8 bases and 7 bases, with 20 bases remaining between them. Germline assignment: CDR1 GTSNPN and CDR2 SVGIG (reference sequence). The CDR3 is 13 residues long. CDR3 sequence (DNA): TGTGCCGTCCGACCTGGGACGGGTGGTGAAGCTTTCTTT. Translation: CAVRPGTGGEAFF.

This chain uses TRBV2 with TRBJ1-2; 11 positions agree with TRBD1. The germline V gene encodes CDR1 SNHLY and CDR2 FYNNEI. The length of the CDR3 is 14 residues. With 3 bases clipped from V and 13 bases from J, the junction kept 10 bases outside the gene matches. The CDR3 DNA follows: TGTGCCAGCAGTGAGGGACAGGGGGGGGCCTGGTGCACCTTC. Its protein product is CASSEGQGGAWCTF.

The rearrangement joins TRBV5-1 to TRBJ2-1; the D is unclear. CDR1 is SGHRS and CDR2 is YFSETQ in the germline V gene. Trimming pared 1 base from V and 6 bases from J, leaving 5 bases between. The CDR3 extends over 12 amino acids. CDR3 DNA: TGCGCCAGCAGCTTGAACCGCAATGAGCAGTTCTTC. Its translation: CASSLNRNEQFF.

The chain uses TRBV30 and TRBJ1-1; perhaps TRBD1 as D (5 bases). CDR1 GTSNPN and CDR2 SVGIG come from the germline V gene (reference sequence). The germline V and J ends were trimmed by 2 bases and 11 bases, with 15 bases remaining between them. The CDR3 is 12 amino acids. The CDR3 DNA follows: TGTGCCTGGAGTTTGGGGCAGACATGGGCTTTCTTT. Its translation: CAWSLGQTWAFF.